Following are 9 T cell receptor beta chains from one sample sequenced in a study of blood T cell repertoires in COVID-19 (dated by TCRdb to 2020 to 2022). Library prep was done by the immunoSEQ multiplex PCR assay. Here the immuneACCESS table is served through TCRdb, limited to in-frame sequences with V and J called. Missing clones are a known gap in these copies; in checked studies unresolved V genes cover under half, and the rest lacks a known reason. The sample has fewer than 250,000 clones on record, roughly 84% of them singletons. The ten largest clones add up to about 10% of the sample. Material: peripheral blood. These receptors originate from a woman of 80 years or more with COVID-19, enrolled during active disease.

In its sample, this clone was seen a few times. The gene calls are TRBV6-5 and TRBJ2-1; TRBD2 aligns across 9 bases. This CDR3 has 15 amino acids. The germline V gene encodes CDR1 MNHEY and CDR2 SVGAGI. Trimming removed 5 bases from V and 4 bases from J; junction bases left unmatched: 6. This CDR3 reads CASSTLAGGYNEQFF. The DNA for the CDR3 is TGTGCCAGCAGTACCCTCGCGGGGGGGTACAATGAGCAGTTCTTC.

The V call is TRBV7-6, the J call TRBJ2-2; 10 nucleotides match TRBD2. V trimming: 5 bases; J trimming: 0 bases; junction bases outside the gene matches: 12. Germline CDR1 SGHVS, CDR2 FNYEAQ. The CDR3 contains 19 residues. The CDR3 DNA reads TGTGCCAGCAGCCCTAAACGAATAGCGGGGGGCCCGAACACCGGGGAGCTGTTTTTT. Amino acids: CASSPKRIAGGPNTGELFF.

The rearrangement uses TRBV19 and TRBJ2-7; tentative D call: TRBD1 (5 bases). V shed 1 base and J shed 2 bases, with 12 bases lying between them. Germline loops: CDR1 LNHDA, CDR2 SQIVND (reference sequence). This CDR3 has 15 residues. CDR3 sequence (DNA): TGTGCCAGTAGTATAGTACAGGACAACACCTACGAGCAGTACGTC. Translating gives CASSIVQDNTYEQYV.

A remark on this clone: Within the sample, other DNA sequences also encode this same CDR3. The rearrangement uses TRBV7-9 and TRBJ1-4; D is unresolved. Germline CDR1 and CDR2: SEHNR and FQNEAQ (reference sequence). The CDR3 runs 15 residues. Trimming cost V 3 bases and J 0 bases, with 8 bases left between them. The DNA for the CDR3 is TGTGCCAGCAGCTTGGCATCCGCAACTAATGAAAAACTGTTTTTT. This translates into CASSLASATNEKLFF.

V is TRBV7-8 and J is TRBJ1-1; D unclear. Germline-derived CDR1 and CDR2 are SGHVS and FQNEAQ. This CDR3 has 13 amino acids. V lost 4 bases to trimming and J lost 3 bases, with 9 bases between them. The CDR3: CASSSGRDTEAFF. The CDR3, as DNA: TGTGCCAGCAGCTCGGGTCGGGACACTGAAGCTTTCTTT.

The chain joins TRBV11-3 to TRBJ2-2; 7 nucleotides match TRBD1. Per germline, CDR1 SGHNT and CDR2 YENEEA. The trim removed 5 bases at V and 0 bases at J, leaving 3 bases unmatched. This CDR3 has 15 residues. In DNA form, the CDR3 reads TGTGCCAGCAGCCCGACAGGGACGAACACCGGGGAGCTGTTTTTT. Protein product: CASSPTGTNTGELFF.

The chain is built from TRBV9 and TRBJ1-1, with D possibly matching TRBD1 (6 bases). Germline V gene sequence: CDR1 SGDLS, CDR2 YYNGEE. This CDR3 is 14 amino acids long. Trimming removed 6 bases at V and 7 bases at J, with 19 bases between. CDR3 loop: CASNTGTQPHEAFF. The CDR3 nucleotides are TGTGCCAGCAACACCGGGACACAACCTCATGAAGCTTTCTTT.

V usage is TRBV5-1 and J usage is TRBJ1-1, with a possible D match to TRBD1 (6 bases). The V end was cut by 1 base, the J end by 1 base, with 11 bases between. Germline CDR1 SGHRS, CDR2 YFSETQ. The CDR3 loop spans 15 amino acids. The CDR3 bases are TGCGCCAGCAGCTTGACAGGGCAGACGAACACTGAAGCTTTCTTT. Its protein product is CASSLTGQTNTEAFF.

The chain couples TRBV7-9 to TRBJ2-1; TRBD1 matches at 7 bases. The CDR3 spans 14 residues. Losses at the gene ends were 5 bases for V and 7 bases for J; bases not matched to a gene: 8. The V gene's germline CDR1 is SEHNR and CDR2 FQNEAQ (reference sequence). CDR3 protein: CASSPQGTANEQFF. DNA for the CDR3: TGTGCCAGCAGCCCCCAGGGGACAGCGAATGAGCAGTTCTTC.